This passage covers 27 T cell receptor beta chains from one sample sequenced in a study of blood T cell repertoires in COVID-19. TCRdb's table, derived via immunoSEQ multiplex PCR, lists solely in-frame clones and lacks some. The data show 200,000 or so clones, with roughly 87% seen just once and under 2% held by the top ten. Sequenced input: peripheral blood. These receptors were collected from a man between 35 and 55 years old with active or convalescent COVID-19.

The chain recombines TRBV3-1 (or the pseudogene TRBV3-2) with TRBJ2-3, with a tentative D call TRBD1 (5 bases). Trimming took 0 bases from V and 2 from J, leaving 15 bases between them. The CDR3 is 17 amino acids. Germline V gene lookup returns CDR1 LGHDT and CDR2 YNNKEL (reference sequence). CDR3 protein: CASSQEGAADNTDTQYF. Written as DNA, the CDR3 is TGTGCCAGCAGCCAAGAAGGGGCAGCAGATAACACAGATACGCAGTATTTT.

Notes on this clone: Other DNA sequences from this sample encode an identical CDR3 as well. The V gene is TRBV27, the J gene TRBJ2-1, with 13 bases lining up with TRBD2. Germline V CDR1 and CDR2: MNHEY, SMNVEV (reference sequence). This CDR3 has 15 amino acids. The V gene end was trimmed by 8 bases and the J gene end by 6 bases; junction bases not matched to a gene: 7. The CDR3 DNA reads TGTGCCAGCTCCTCACTAGCGGGAGGGGGCAATGAGCAGTTCTTC. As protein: CASSSLAGGGNEQFF.

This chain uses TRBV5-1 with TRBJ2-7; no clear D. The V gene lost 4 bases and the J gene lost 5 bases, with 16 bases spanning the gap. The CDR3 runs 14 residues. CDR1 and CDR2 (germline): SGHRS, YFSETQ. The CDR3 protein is CASSLDPLGNEQYF. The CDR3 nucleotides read TGCGCCAGCAGCCTGGACCCCCTTGGCAACGAGCAGTACTTC.

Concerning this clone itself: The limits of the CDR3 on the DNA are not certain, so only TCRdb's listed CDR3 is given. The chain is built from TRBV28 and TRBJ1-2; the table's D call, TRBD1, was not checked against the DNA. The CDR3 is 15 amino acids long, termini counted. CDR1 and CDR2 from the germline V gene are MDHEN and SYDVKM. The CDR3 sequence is CASSSSDRGLYGYTF.

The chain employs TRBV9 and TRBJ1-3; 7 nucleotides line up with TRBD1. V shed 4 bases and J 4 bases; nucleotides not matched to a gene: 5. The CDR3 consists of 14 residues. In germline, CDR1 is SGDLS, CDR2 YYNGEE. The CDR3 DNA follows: TGTGCCAGCAGCCCCCGGACAGGAGGAAACACCATATATTTT. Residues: CASSPRTGGNTIYF.

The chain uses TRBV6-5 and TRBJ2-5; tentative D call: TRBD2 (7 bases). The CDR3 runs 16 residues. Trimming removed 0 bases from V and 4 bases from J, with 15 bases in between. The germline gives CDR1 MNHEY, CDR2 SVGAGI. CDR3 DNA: TGTGCCAGCAGTTACTCGAGTGCGGGGGCTGGAGAGACCCAGTACTTC. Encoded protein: CASSYSSAGAGETQYF.

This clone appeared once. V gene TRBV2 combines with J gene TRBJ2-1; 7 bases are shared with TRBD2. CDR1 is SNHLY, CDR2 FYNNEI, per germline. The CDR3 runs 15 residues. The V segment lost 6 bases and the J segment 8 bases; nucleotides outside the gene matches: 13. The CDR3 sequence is CASREASGPGDEQFF. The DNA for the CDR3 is TGTGCCAGCAGGGAGGCTAGCGGCCCTGGGGATGAGCAGTTCTTC.

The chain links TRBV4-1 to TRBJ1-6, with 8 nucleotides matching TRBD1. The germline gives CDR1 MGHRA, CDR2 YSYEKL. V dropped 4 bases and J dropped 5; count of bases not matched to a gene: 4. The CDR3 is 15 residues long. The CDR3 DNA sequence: TGCGCCAGCAGCCCCCAGACAGGGGATAATTCACCCCTCCACTTT. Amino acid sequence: CASSPQTGDNSPLHF.

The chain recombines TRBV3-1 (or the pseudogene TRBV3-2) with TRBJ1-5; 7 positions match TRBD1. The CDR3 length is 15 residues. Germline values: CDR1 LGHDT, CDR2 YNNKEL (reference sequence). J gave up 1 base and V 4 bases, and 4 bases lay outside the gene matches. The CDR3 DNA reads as TGTGCCAGCAGCCCACGGACAGGAAGCAATCAGCCCCAGCATTTT. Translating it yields CASSPRTGSNQPQHF.

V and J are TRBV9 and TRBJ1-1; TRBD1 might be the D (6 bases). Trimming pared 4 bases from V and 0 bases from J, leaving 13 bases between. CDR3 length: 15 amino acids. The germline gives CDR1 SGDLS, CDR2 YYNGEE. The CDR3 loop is CASSRQGIMNTEAFF. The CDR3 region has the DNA TGTGCCAGCAGCCGCCAGGGGATCATGAACACTGAAGCTTTCTTT.

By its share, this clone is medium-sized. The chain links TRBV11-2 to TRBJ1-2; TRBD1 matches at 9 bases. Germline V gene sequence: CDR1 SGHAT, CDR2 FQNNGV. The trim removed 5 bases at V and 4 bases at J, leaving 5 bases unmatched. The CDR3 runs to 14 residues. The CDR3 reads CASSPRTGVYGYTF. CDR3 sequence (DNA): TGTGCCAGCAGCCCCCGGACAGGGGTCTATGGCTACACCTTC.

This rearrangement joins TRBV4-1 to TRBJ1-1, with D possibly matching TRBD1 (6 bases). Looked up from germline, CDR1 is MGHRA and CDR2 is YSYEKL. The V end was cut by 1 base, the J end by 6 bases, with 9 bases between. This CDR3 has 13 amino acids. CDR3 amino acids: CASSQGGRAEAFF. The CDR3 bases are TGCGCCAGCAGCCAAGGGGGGCGGGCTGAAGCTTTCTTT.

The CDR3 DNA is TGTGCCAGCAGCTTAGCGCGACATCCCAATTCACCCCTCCACTTT. It yields the protein CASSLARHPNSPLHF. This chain connects TRBV7-2 to TRBJ1-6; D is uncertain. The CDR3 length is 15 residues. Trimming stripped 0 bases from V and 7 bases from J, with 10 bases between. Germline CDR1 SGHTA, CDR2 FQGNSA.

CDR3 sequence reads: CASSSWTGERFSYNSPLHF. In nucleotides, the CDR3 is TGTGCCAGCAGTTCGTGGACAGGAGAGAGGTTCTCCTATAATTCACCCCTCCACTTT. The V gene is TRBV28, the J gene TRBJ1-6, with 7 nucleotides matching TRBD1. V gave up 4 bases and J gave up 0 bases; unmatched junction bases: 12. Germline V gives CDR1 MDHEN, CDR2 SYDVKM. The CDR3 runs to 19 residues.

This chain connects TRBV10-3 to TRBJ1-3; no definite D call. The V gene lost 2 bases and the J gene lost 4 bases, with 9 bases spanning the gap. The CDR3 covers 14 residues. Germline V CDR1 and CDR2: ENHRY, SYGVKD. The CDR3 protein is CAISEQRPGNTIYF. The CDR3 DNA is TGTGCCATCAGTGAGCAGCGGCCCGGAAACACCATATATTTT.

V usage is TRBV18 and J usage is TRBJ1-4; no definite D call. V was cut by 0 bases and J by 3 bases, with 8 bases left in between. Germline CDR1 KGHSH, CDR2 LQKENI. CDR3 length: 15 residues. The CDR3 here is CASSPPSHPNEKLFF. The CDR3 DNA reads TGTGCCAGCTCACCACCTTCCCATCCTAATGAAAAACTGTTTTTT.

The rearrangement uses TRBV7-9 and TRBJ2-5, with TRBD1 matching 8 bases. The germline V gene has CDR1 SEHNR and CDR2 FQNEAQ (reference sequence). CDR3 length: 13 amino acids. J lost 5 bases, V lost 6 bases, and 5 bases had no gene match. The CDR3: CASRSTGGETQYF. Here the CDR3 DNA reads TGTGCCAGCAGATCCACAGGGGGTGAGACCCAGTACTTC.

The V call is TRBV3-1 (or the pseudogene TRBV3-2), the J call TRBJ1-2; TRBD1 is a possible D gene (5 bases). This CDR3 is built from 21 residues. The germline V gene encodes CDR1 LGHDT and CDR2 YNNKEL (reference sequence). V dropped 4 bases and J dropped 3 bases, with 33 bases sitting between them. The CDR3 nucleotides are TGTGCCAGCAGCCCGGGTGTCGTCAGGGTATCATCACACCTACAGGACTATGGCTACACCTTC. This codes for CASSPGVVRVSSHLQDYGYTF.

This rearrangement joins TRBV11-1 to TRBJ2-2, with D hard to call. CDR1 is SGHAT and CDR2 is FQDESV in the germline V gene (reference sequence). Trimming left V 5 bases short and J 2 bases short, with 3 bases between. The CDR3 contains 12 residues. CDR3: CASSLNTGELFF. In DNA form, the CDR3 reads TGTGCCAGCAGCCTTAACACCGGGGAGCTGTTTTTT.

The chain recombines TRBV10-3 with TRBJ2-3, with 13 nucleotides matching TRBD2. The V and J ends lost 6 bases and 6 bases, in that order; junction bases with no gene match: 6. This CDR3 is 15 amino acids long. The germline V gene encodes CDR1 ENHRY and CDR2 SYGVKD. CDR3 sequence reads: CAISFGLAGVDTQYF. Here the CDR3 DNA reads TGTGCCATCAGCTTTGGACTAGCGGGAGTTGATACGCAGTATTTT.

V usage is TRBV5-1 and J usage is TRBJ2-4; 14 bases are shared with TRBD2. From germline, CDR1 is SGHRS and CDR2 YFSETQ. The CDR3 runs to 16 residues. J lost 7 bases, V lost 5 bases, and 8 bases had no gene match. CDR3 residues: CASSPATSGGGNIQYF. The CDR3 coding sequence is TGCGCCAGCAGTCCCGCGACTAGCGGGGGGGGGAACATTCAGTACTTC.

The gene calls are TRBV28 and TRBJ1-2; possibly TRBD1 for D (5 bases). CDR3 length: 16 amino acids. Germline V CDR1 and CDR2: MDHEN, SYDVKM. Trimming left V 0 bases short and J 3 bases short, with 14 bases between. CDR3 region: CASSLWNPGDDYGYTF. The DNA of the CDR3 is TGTGCCAGCAGTTTATGGAATCCGGGGGACGACTATGGCTACACCTTC.

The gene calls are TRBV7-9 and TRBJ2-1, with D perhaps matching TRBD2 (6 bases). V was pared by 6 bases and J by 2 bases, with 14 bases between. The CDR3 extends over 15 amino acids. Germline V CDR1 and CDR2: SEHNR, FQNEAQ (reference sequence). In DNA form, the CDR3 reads TGTGCCAGCAGTACCTCCGGGAGAGCCTACAATGAGCAGTTCTTC. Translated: CASSTSGRAYNEQFF. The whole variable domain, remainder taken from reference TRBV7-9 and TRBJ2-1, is DTGVSQNPRHKITKRGQNVTFRCDPISEHNRLYWYRQTLGQGPEFLTYFQNEAQLEKSRLLSDRFSAERPKGSFSTLEIQRTEQGDSAMYLCASSTSGRAYNEQFFGPGTRLTVL.

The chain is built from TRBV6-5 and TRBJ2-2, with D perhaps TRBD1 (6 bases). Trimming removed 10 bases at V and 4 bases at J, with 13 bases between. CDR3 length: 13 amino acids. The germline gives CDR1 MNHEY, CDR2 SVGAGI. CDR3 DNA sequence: TGTGCCAATTCTGGACAGATCACCGGGGAGCTGTTTTTT. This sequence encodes CANSGQITGELFF.

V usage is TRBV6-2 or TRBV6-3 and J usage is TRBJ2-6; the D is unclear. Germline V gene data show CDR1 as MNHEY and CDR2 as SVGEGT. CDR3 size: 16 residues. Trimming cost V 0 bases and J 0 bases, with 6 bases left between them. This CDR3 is CASSYSTFSGANVLTF. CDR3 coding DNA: TGTGCCAGCAGTTACTCGACATTCTCTGGGGCCAACGTCCTGACTTTC.

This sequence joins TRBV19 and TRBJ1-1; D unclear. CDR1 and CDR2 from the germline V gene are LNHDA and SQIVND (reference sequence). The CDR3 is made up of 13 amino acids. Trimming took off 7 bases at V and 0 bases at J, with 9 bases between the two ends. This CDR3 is CASTPPVNTEAFF. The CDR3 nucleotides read TGTGCCAGTACTCCGCCGGTGAACACTGAAGCTTTCTTT.

The CDR3 DNA follows: TGTGCCAGCAGCTTTATAGCGGGGGATACGCAGTATTTT. It is translated as CASSFIAGDTQYF. J is TRBJ2-3 and V is TRBV7-9; TRBD2 agrees at 8 bases. J was trimmed by 6 bases and V by 3 bases; bases with no gene match: 2. Per germline, CDR1 SEHNR and CDR2 FQNEAQ (reference sequence). CDR3 length: 13 amino acids.